The T cell receptor (beta chain) described here comes from a study of T cells in Graves' hyperthyroidism and ophthalmopathy. Study information: The initial diagnosis was the point when peripheral blood was collected, ahead of any treatment.

This clonotype was detected many times. Every diagnosis used clinical symptoms, serum thyroxine and TRAb, thyroid ultrasound and orbital computed tomography. There were TCR beta CDR3 regions amplified from RNA transcripts. HTBI primers were the set used in a first-round RT-PCR of the TCR CDR3. One entry per CDR3 protein results from TCRdb running MiXCR on the multiplex PCR reads. Among about 520,000 distinct CDR3 sequences, 24% were seen once, and the ten largest hold over 9%. The CDR3 length is 14 residues. Looked up from germline, CDR1 is GTSNPN and CDR2 is SVGIG (reference sequence). Losses at the gene ends were 5 bases for V and 4 bases for J; bases not matched to a gene: 5.

The sequence derives from a woman aged 25 to 39 with Graves' ophthalmopathy. Sequencing input: blood. The chain is built from TRBV30 and TRBJ2-6; 7 nucleotides agree with TRBD2. The CDR3 spells CAWGTTRGANVLTF. The DNA of the CDR3 is TGTGCCTGGGGGACTACCCGAGGGGCCAACGTCCTGACTTTC.